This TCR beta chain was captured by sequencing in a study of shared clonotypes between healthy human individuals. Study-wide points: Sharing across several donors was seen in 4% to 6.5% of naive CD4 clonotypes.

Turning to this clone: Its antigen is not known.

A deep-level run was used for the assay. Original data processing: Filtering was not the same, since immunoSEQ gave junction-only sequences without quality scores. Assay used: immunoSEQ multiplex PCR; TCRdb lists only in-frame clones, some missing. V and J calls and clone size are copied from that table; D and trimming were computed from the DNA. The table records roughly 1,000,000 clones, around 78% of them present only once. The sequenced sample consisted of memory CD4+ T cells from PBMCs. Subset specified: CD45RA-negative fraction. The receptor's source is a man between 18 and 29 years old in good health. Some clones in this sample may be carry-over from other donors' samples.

CDR3: CSVDGWPSNTGELFF. CDR3 in DNA: TGCAGCGTTGATGGGTGGCCCTCGAACACCGGGGAGCTGTTTTTT. The chain links TRBV29-1 to TRBJ2-2; D ambiguous. V shed 3 bases and J shed 0 bases, with 11 bases lying between them. The germline CDR1 and CDR2 sequences are SQVTM and ANQGSEA. The CDR3 loop spans 15 amino acids.